This T cell receptor (beta chain) was recorded in a study of molecular identifiers for immune sequencing clone quantification. Study-level findings and limits: Because of identical TCR molecules sharing a barcode, sizes of highly expanded clones could be underestimated. Over 98% of effector molecules, yet under 1% of naive-cell molecules, were held by clones above 20 RNA copies.

With listed TCR primers and previously described methods, bulk TCR libraries were prepared. TCRdb passed the PCR reads through MiXCR, listing each CDR3 protein once. The sample lists about 630,000 distinct CDR3 sequences, about 25% occurring once. In germline, CDR1 is PRHDT, CDR2 FYEKMQ (reference sequence). The CDR3 consists of 16 residues. The V and J ends lost 5 bases and 1 base respectively, with 17 bases between them. The CD8+CD4-CCR7+CD45RA+ phenotype defined the sorted naive CD8 T cells. A word on this clonotype: Its antigen remains unknown.

What was sequenced was naive CD8+ T cells from blood, with Jurkat cell RNA spiked in. The subset: FACS-sorted CD8+CD4-CCR7+CD45RA+ naive T cells. The gene calls are TRBV13 and TRBJ1-1; the D gene is possibly TRBD1 (5 bases). The sequence came from a human donor in good health. Some libraries in this study had Jurkat cell RNA spiked in. The CDR3 DNA reads as TGTGCCAGCAGCGAAGTTCAGGGTGTTCAGAACACTGAAGCTTTCTTT. Its translation is CASSEVQGVQNTEAFF. The whole variable domain, filled in from reference TRBV13 and TRBJ1-1, reads AAGVIQSPRHLIKEKRETATLKCYPIPRHDTVYWYQQGPGQDPQFLISFYEKMQSDKGSIPDRFSAQQFSDYHSELNMSSLELGDSALYFCASSEVQGVQNTEAFFGQGTRLTVV.